The rows below give T cell receptor beta chains drawn from one sample of a study of T cells after yellow fever vaccination. TCRdb re-derived calls from the 5' RACE reads in MiXCR, one entry per CDR3 protein. The sample consists of under 550,000 distinct CDR3 sequences, 20% to 25% of them appearing once. The source was PBMCs, collected approximately 22 days after the first yellow fever vaccination. Every receptor here comes from a man between 18 and 29 years old who received the YFV17D yellow fever vaccine. Both conserved end residues are part of each CDR3. A D gene is named only where the DNA matches it firmly. Not all rows give a size; the values are once, few, many and, for expanded clones, a class.

CDR3aa: CASIDRTSGAKETQYF
CDR3nt: TGTGCCAGCATCGACCGGACTAGCGGAGCCAAAGAGACCCAGTACTTC
d_gene: TRBD2
v_gene: TRBV7-2
abundance: .
j_gene: TRBJ2-5

CDR3aa: CASSPKVRTATDTQYF
CDR3nt: TGTGCCAGCAGCCCAAAAGTCCGGACGGCCACAGATACGCAGTATTTT
d_gene: .
v_gene: TRBV4-2
abundance: .
j_gene: TRBJ2-3

CDR3aa: CASRWTRATRSYNEQFF
CDR3nt: TGTGCCAGCAGGTGGACCCGGGCAACCCGCTCCTACAATGAGCAGTTCTTC
d_gene: .
v_gene: TRBV7-9
abundance: .
j_gene: TRBJ2-1

CDR3aa: CASSGYPSTDTQYF
CDR3nt: TGTGCCAGCTCTGGGTATCCTAGCACAGATACGCAGTATTTT
d_gene: .
v_gene: TRBV3-1
abundance: .
j_gene: TRBJ2-3

CDR3aa: CAWGRDSNSQFF
CDR3nt: TGTGCCTGGGGAAGGGACAGCAACTCGCAGTTCTTC
d_gene: TRBD1
v_gene: TRBV30
abundance: .
j_gene: TRBJ2-1

CDR3aa: CASSYYGARGTGELFF
CDR3nt: TGTGCCAGCAGTTACTACGGGGCGAGGGGCACCGGGGAGCTGTTTTTT
d_gene: .
v_gene: TRBV6-5
abundance: few
j_gene: TRBJ2-2

CDR3aa: CASSGPAGSSTDTQYF
CDR3nt: TGTGCTAGTAGCGGTCCGGCGGGGTCTAGCACAGATACGCAGTATTTT
d_gene: .
v_gene: TRBV19
abundance: .
j_gene: TRBJ2-3

CDR3aa: CAISEFGQGLWEQYF
CDR3nt: TGTGCCATCAGTGAGTTTGGACAGGGGTTATGGGAGCAGTACTTC
d_gene: TRBD1
v_gene: TRBV10-3
abundance: .
j_gene: TRBJ2-7

CDR3aa: CASSYSATGLPEETQYF
CDR3nt: TGTGCCAGCAGTTACTCGGCTACCGGCCTACCCGAAGAGACCCAGTACTTC
d_gene: .
v_gene: TRBV6-2/TRBV6-3
abundance: few
j_gene: TRBJ2-5

CDR3aa: CASSLGGTGITEAFF
CDR3nt: TGTGCCAGCAGCTTGGGGGGGACAGGGATCACTGAAGCTTTCTTT
d_gene: TRBD1
v_gene: TRBV5-6
abundance: .
j_gene: TRBJ1-1

CDR3aa: CSARVGHAPYGNQPQHF
CDR3nt: TGCAGTGCTAGAGTCGGACACGCACCCTATGGCAATCAGCCCCAGCATTTT
d_gene: .
v_gene: TRBV20-1
abundance: many
j_gene: TRBJ1-5

CDR3aa: CASTGTGGGEQFF
CDR3nt: TGCGCCAGCACCGGGACAGGGGGAGGTGAGCAGTTCTTC
d_gene: TRBD1
v_gene: TRBV4-1
abundance: .
j_gene: TRBJ2-1

CDR3aa: CASTPPLQEREETQYF
CDR3nt: TGTGCCAGCACCCCGCCGTTACAGGAAAGAGAGGAGACCCAGTACTTC
d_gene: .
v_gene: TRBV9
abundance: few
j_gene: TRBJ2-5

CDR3aa: CACKSMGTDTQYF
CDR3nt: TGTGCCTGCAAATCTATGGGAACAGATACGCAGTATTTT
d_gene: .
v_gene: TRBV12-3/TRBV12-4
abundance: .
j_gene: TRBJ2-3

CDR3aa: CASSQTSDRNTDTQYF
CDR3nt: TGTGCCAGCAGCCAAACATCGGACAGGAACACAGATACGCAGTATTTT
d_gene: TRBD1
v_gene: TRBV4-2
abundance: few
j_gene: TRBJ2-3

CDR3aa: CASSLWGLAGAGGDTQYF
CDR3nt: TGTGCCAGCAGCTTATGGGGACTAGCGGGGGCCGGGGGAGATACGCAGTATTTT
d_gene: TRBD2
v_gene: TRBV11-2
abundance: .
j_gene: TRBJ2-3

CDR3aa: CASSVFQGGGNEQFF
CDR3nt: TGTGCCAGCAGCGTTTTTCAGGGGGGTGGGAATGAGCAGTTCTTC
d_gene: .
v_gene: TRBV9
abundance: few
j_gene: TRBJ2-1

CDR3aa: CAITLSRDSIQYF
CDR3nt: TGTGCCATCACCTTATCCCGGGACAGCATACAGTACTTC
d_gene: TRBD1
v_gene: TRBV10-3
abundance: .
j_gene: TRBJ2-7

CDR3aa: CASRSRDYNSPLHF
CDR3nt: TGTGCCAGCAGAAGCAGGGACTATAATTCACCCCTCCACTTT
d_gene: .
v_gene: TRBV7-9
abundance: .
j_gene: TRBJ1-6

CDR3aa: CASSSDRAGGEQFF
CDR3nt: TGTGCCAGCAGCTCGGACAGAGCAGGGGGTGAGCAGTTCTTC
d_gene: TRBD1
v_gene: TRBV7-9
abundance: few
j_gene: TRBJ2-1

CDR3aa: CASSHERGQIGGNEQFF
CDR3nt: TGTGCCAGCAGCCATGAGAGGGGTCAGATTGGAGGCAATGAGCAGTTCTTC
d_gene: .
v_gene: TRBV4-2
abundance: .
j_gene: TRBJ2-1

CDR3aa: CSAREARGSGQPQHF
CDR3nt: TGCAGTGCTAGAGAGGCCAGGGGATCGGGTCAGCCCCAGCATTTT
d_gene: .
v_gene: TRBV20-1
abundance: .
j_gene: TRBJ1-5

CDR3aa: CASSVAGRGSYNEQFF
CDR3nt: TGTGCCAGCAGCGTAGCAGGTAGAGGCTCCTACAATGAGCAGTTCTTC
d_gene: .
v_gene: TRBV9
abundance: .
j_gene: TRBJ2-1

CDR3aa: CASSPNPRDSDVRGQYF
CDR3nt: TGCGCCAGCAGCCCCAATCCCCGGGACAGTGACGTACGAGGGCAGTACTTC
d_gene: TRBD1
v_gene: TRBV4-1
abundance: few
j_gene: TRBJ2-7

CDR3aa: CASSITGKGQETQYF
CDR3nt: TGTGCCAGCTCCATCACCGGCAAGGGCCAAGAGACCCAGTACTTC
d_gene: .
v_gene: TRBV18
abundance: few
j_gene: TRBJ2-5

CDR3aa: CASSLESWGHEQYF
CDR3nt: TGTGCCAGCAGCTTAGAGTCCTGGGGACACGAGCAGTACTTC
d_gene: .
v_gene: TRBV7-2
abundance: few
j_gene: TRBJ2-7